One sample yielded the 19 T cell receptor beta chains listed below, sequenced in a study of OX40 agonist ivuxolimab in advanced cancers. Assay used: immunoSEQ multiplex PCR; TCRdb lists only in-frame clones, some missing. The table has tens of thousands of clones, 85% seen once. The sample was CD4+ or CD8+ T cells sorted from blood, taken in a trial of the OX40 agonist ivuxolimab. The source is an adult with an advanced solid tumor such as melanoma, head and neck, liver or kidney cancer.

J is TRBJ1-3 and V is TRBV18; D is possibly TRBD1 (5 bases). Trimming removed 0 bases from V and 2 bases from J, with 11 bases in between. The CDR3 is 16 amino acids. Germline CDR1 and CDR2: KGHSH and LQKENI. The CDR3: CASSPPEGAAGNTIYF. CDR3 sequence (DNA): TGTGCCAGCTCACCACCGGAAGGGGCAGCTGGAAACACCATATATTTT.

The chain uses TRBV11-2 and TRBJ2-7, with D perhaps being TRBD1 or TRBD2 (5 bases each). Trimming removed 5 bases from V and 7 bases from J, with 24 bases in between. The CDR3 sequence is 16 residues long. Germline values: CDR1 SGHAT, CDR2 FQNNGV. For the CDR3, the DNA is TGTGCCAGCAGCCGAAGAGGTGGGACCGACACCACTGAGCAGTACTTC. The encoded protein is CASSRRGGTDTTEQYF.

The rearrangement links TRBV28 to TRBJ2-5, with D tentatively TRBD2 (5 bases). The CDR3 contains 14 residues. CDR1 MDHEN and CDR2 SYDVKM come from the germline V gene. Trimming removed 5 bases from V and 5 bases from J, with 15 bases in between. The CDR3 loop reads CASSDYTELETQYF. The CDR3 DNA reads as TGTGCCAGCAGTGACTACACGGAGTTGGAGACCCAGTACTTC.

This chain connects TRBV2 to TRBJ2-1; 12 bases map to TRBD2. Trimming took 6 bases from V and 0 from J; bases not matched to a gene: 3. The CDR3 length is 16 residues. Germline loops: CDR1 SNHLY, CDR2 FYNNEI. CDR3 residues: CASRLAGGSSYNEQFF. CDR3 sequence (DNA): TGTGCCAGCAGGCTAGCGGGAGGGAGCTCCTACAATGAGCAGTTCTTC.

V usage is TRBV19 and J usage is TRBJ1-5; 9 bases align to TRBD1. Trimming cost V 8 bases and J 2 bases; bases outside gene matches: 4. Germline V CDR1 and CDR2: LNHDA, SQIVND (reference sequence). The CDR3 covers 14 residues. CDR3 protein: CASYRTGGNQPQHF. CDR3 coding DNA: TGTGCCAGTTACCGGACAGGGGGCAATCAGCCCCAGCATTTT.

This clone was counted many times. This chain connects TRBV6-5 to TRBJ1-1, with 7 bases lining up with TRBD1. The CDR3 consists of 13 residues. Germline V CDR1 and CDR2: MNHEY, SVGAGI. With V trimmed by 2 bases and J by 5 bases, 2 bases remained unmatched. The CDR3 bases are TGTGCCAGCAGTTACACAGGGGTAACTGAAGCTTTCTTT. This sequence encodes CASSYTGVTEAFF.

This chain links TRBV28 with TRBJ2-3, with 8 nucleotides matching TRBD2. The junction had 11 bases not matched to a gene; V was cut back by 5 bases and J by 1 base. This CDR3 has 17 residues. Germline-derived CDR1 and CDR2 are MDHEN and SYDVKM. The CDR3 region is CASSPPGGAGGTDTQYF. The CDR3 nucleotides read TGTGCCAGCAGTCCCCCCGGCGGAGCGGGGGGCACAGATACGCAGTATTTT.

V is TRBV11-3 and J is TRBJ2-7; 7 nucleotides line up with TRBD2. J lost 0 bases, V lost 9 bases, and 8 bases had no gene match. Germline V lookup: CDR1 SGHNT, CDR2 YENEEA. This CDR3 is 14 amino acids long. The CDR3 DNA follows: TGTGCCAGTCGACGGCGCGGGAGCTCCTACGAGCAGTACTTC. Translating gives CASRRRGSSYEQYF.

The chain couples TRBV29-1 to TRBJ1-2; D ambiguous. CDR1 is SQVTM, CDR2 ANQGSEA, per germline. This CDR3 comprises 13 residues. Between the trimmed V and J ends, which lost 6 bases and 2 bases, there was a span of 13 bases. In DNA form, the CDR3 reads TGCAGCGTCTCGCCGGGAGCCAACTATGGCTACACCTTC. It translates to CSVSPGANYGYTF.

The sample holds a few counts of this clone. This rearrangement joins TRBV28 to TRBJ1-6; 10 nucleotides align to TRBD1. The germline CDR1 and CDR2 sequences are MDHEN and SYDVKM. The CDR3 loop spans 16 amino acids. The V and J ends lost 3 bases and 9 bases, in that order; junction bases with no gene match: 8. For the CDR3, the DNA is TGTGCCAGCAGTTTCCGCTGGGGGACAGGGGTTTCACCCCTCCACTTT. It translates to CASSFRWGTGVSPLHF.

The chain employs TRBV4-1 and TRBJ2-1, with D possibly being TRBD1 (6 bases). This CDR3 region has 16 residues. V was shortened by 3 bases and J by 4 bases, with 16 bases between the two germline ends. The germline CDR1 and CDR2 sequences are MGHRA and YSYEKL. The DNA of the CDR3 is TGCGCCAGCAGCCATGTAGACAGGCTGAGATACAATGAGCAGTTCTTC. This encodes CASSHVDRLRYNEQFF.

The chain is built from TRBV5-6 and TRBJ1-1; D is perhaps TRBD1 (5 bases). The CDR3 sequence is 14 residues long. Trimming removed 0 bases at V and 4 bases at J, with 10 bases between. The germline V gene encodes CDR1 SGHDT and CDR2 YYEEEE. CDR3 bases: TGTGCCAGCAGCTTGGGACAGCAATTCACTGAAGCTTTCTTT. Translating it yields CASSLGQQFTEAFF.

This clone has only one observation. The rearrangement joins TRBV5-4 to TRBJ2-1; 11 nucleotides agree with TRBD2. From germline, CDR1 is SGHNT and CDR2 YYREEE (reference sequence). CDR3 length: 16 amino acids. The ends lost 4 bases at V and 6 bases at J; junction bases unmatched: 9. The CDR3 DNA reads TGTGCCAGCAGCCATGGGAGACTAGCGGGGCCCAATGAGCAGTTCTTC. Amino acids: CASSHGRLAGPNEQFF.

Concerning this clone: A junction end diverges from the germline sequence, so it may reflect a read error. The sample holds other DNA sequences that translate to the same CDR3. The chain carries TRBV18 and TRBJ1-5, with D unclear. This CDR3 region has 13 residues. Looked up from germline, CDR1 is KGHSH and CDR2 is LQKENI. The CDR3 DNA is TGTGCTAGCTCACCCGGGGTGGGAGAAATCCAGCATTTT. This gives the protein CASSPGVGEIQHF.

This chain links TRBV30 with TRBJ1-5; 9 positions match TRBD1. The V gene end was trimmed by 3 bases and the J gene end by 5 bases; junction bases not matched to a gene: 5. CDR3 length: 14 amino acids. Germline loops: CDR1 GTSNPN, CDR2 SVGIG (reference sequence). The DNA for the CDR3 is TGTGCCTGGAGACCTACAGGGGGCCATCAGCCCCAGCATTTT. Translated: CAWRPTGGHQPQHF.

V is TRBV30 and J is TRBJ2-7; 7 bases match TRBD1. The V and J ends lost 3 bases and 2 bases, in that order; junction bases with no gene match: 13. Per the germline V gene, CDR1 is GTSNPN and CDR2 is SVGIG (reference sequence). CDR3 length: 16 amino acids. This CDR3 is CAWSSGTDSSPYEQYF. The CDR3 nucleotides are TGTGCCTGGAGCTCCGGGACAGACTCTTCCCCCTACGAGCAGTACTTC.

This sequence joins TRBV7-2 and TRBJ2-7; D ambiguous. The CDR3 contains 13 residues. V lost 5 bases, J lost 2 bases, and 10 bases lay in between. Germline values: CDR1 SGHTA, CDR2 FQGNSA. CDR3 in DNA: TGTGCCAGCAGCCCAACCGACCCCTACGAGCAGTACTTC. Amino acid sequence: CASSPTDPYEQYF.

The chain uses TRBV28 and TRBJ2-3, with D perhaps matching TRBD2 (7 bases). The germline V and J ends were trimmed by 7 bases and 2 bases, with 16 bases remaining between them. The CDR3 runs 15 residues. Germline V CDR1 and CDR2: MDHEN, SYDVKM. CDR3 in DNA: TGTGCCAGCACTCCTGGGGGGGGGCCCACAGATACGCAGTATTTT. This translates into CASTPGGGPTDTQYF.

The gene calls are TRBV7-2 and TRBJ2-7, with TRBD2 as a possible D gene (6 bases). V lost 5 bases and J lost 2, with 10 bases in between. The germline V gene has CDR1 SGHTA and CDR2 FQGNSA. The CDR3 spans 13 residues. CDR3 residues: CASSPAGTYEQYF. In nucleotides, the CDR3 is TGTGCCAGCAGCCCAGCGGGCACCTACGAGCAGTACTTC.